The 20 T cell receptor beta chains in this list originate from one sample, sequenced in a study of CD8 T cells in Susac syndrome. Reverse transcription used roughly 0.5 to 1 ug RNA and random hexamers. TCRdb reprocessed the immunoSEQ multiplex PCR reads via MiXCR and lists one record per CDR3 protein. The repertoire has about 140,000 distinct CDR3 sequences, 85% to 95% of them found once; the top ten carry approximately 0.25%. Sequences were obtained from CD8+ T cells from PBMCs. These receptors were collected from a human donor in good health.

This sequence joins TRBV29-1 and TRBJ2-3; D is possibly TRBD2 (5 bases). CDR1 and CDR2 from the germline V gene are SQVTM and ANQGSEA. This CDR3 has 16 residues. Trimming took off 1 base at V and 0 bases at J, with 14 bases between the two ends. The CDR3 is CSVEGLPWTSTDTQYF. The CDR3 DNA follows: TGCAGCGTTGAAGGCCTACCCTGGACTAGCACAGATACGCAGTATTTT.

The chain couples TRBV2 to TRBJ2-4, with TRBD1 identical over 12 bases. The trim removed 8 bases at V and 1 base at J, leaving 15 bases unmatched. The CDR3 totals 19 residues. CDR1 and CDR2 (germline): SNHLY, FYNNEI. The CDR3 loop reads CASLTAGTGGSGAKNIQYF. The CDR3 coding sequence is TGTGCCAGCCTAACGGCTGGGACAGGGGGCTCCGGGGCCAAAAACATTCAGTACTTC.

The chain employs TRBV5-1 and TRBJ2-7; the match to TRBD1 covers 8 bases. J lost 7 bases, V lost 0 bases, and 15 bases had no gene match. Germline V gives CDR1 SGHRS, CDR2 YFSETQ. The length of the CDR3 is 17 residues. The CDR3 protein is CASSLELYRGNFGEQYF. The CDR3, as DNA: TGCGCCAGCAGCTTGGAACTGTACAGGGGGAACTTCGGAGAGCAGTACTTC.

The rearrangement uses TRBV6-5 and TRBJ2-7, with D perhaps matching TRBD1 (5 bases). V gave up 4 bases and J gave up 4 bases, with 11 bases separating them. The CDR3 is 13 residues long. Germline lookup yields CDR1 MNHEY and CDR2 SVGAGI. The CDR3 coding sequence is TGTGCCAGCAGTTCAGGGTTCGTTTACGAGCAGTACTTC. Its protein is CASSSGFVYEQYF.

CDR3 sequence reads: CASSDYSSDTQYF. The CDR3 nucleotides read TGTGCCAGCAGTGATTACTCCTCAGATACGCAGTATTTT. The chain has TRBV2 and TRBJ2-3; D is unclear. Germline V gives CDR1 SNHLY, CDR2 FYNNEI. V gave up 3 bases and J gave up 4 bases, with 8 bases separating them. The CDR3 consists of 13 residues.

Here the CDR3 DNA reads TGTGCCAGCAGGCCACAAGGAAGCGAAAAACTGTTTTTT. This sequence encodes CASRPQGSEKLFF. J is TRBJ1-4 and V is TRBV12-3 or TRBV12-4; D not certain. This CDR3 has 13 residues. V was cut by 6 bases and J by 8 bases, with 13 bases left in between.

The chain recombines TRBV27 with TRBJ2-3; unclear D gene. CDR3 length: 13 residues. Trimming removed 1 base from V and 2 bases from J, with 4 bases in between. Germline CDR1 and CDR2: MNHEY and SMNVEV (reference sequence). CDR3 loop: CASSLFPTDTQYF. CDR3 nucleotide sequence: TGTGCCAGCAGTTTATTCCCCACAGATACGCAGTATTTT.

This rearrangement joins TRBV20-1 to TRBJ1-2; D gene uncertain. The CDR3 has 14 residues. V was shortened by 0 bases and J by 0 bases, with 8 bases between the two germline ends. Germline-derived CDR1 and CDR2 are DFQATT and SNEGSKA (reference sequence). CDR3 amino acids: CSARDFTANYGYTF. The CDR3 bases are TGCAGTGCTAGAGATTTTACAGCTAACTATGGCTACACCTTC.

This clonotype was seen just once. V gene TRBV4-3 combines with J gene TRBJ2-1; 9 nucleotides align to TRBD2. In germline, CDR1 is LGHNA, CDR2 YSLEER. The CDR3 totals 14 residues. V lost 3 bases, J lost 10 bases, and 7 bases stayed unmatched. CDR3 nucleotide sequence: TGCGCCAGCAGCCATGACCTAGCGGGAAAGGAGCAGTTCTTC. It translates to CASSHDLAGKEQFF.

The chain combines TRBV6-1 with TRBJ2-6; 8 bases are shared with TRBD2. The CDR3 totals 17 residues. CDR1 MNHNS and CDR2 SASEGT come from the germline V gene. V lost 6 bases to trimming and J lost 0 bases; unmatched junction nucleotides: 7. This chain's CDR3 is CASRMVAGSSGANVLTF. CDR3 DNA sequence: TGTGCCAGCAGAATGGTAGCGGGAAGCTCTGGGGCCAACGTCCTGACTTTC.

The chain links TRBV27 to TRBJ1-1, with TRBD1 matching 8 bases. This CDR3 has 16 residues. Germline CDR1 MNHEY, CDR2 SMNVEV (reference sequence). V lost 4 bases to trimming and J lost 4 bases; unmatched junction nucleotides: 11. In DNA, the CDR3 is TGTGCCAGCAGTTCCCGGACAGGGCATCGGGGCACTGAAGCTTTCTTT. Encoded protein: CASSSRTGHRGTEAFF.

The V gene is TRBV27, the J gene TRBJ2-1; 10 bases are shared with TRBD2. The junction had 7 bases not matched to a gene; V was cut back by 5 bases and J by 0 bases. CDR1 is MNHEY and CDR2 is SMNVEV in the germline V gene (reference sequence). The length of the CDR3 is 17 residues. CDR3 sequence: CASSTWPSGSSYNEQFF. In DNA form, the CDR3 reads TGTGCCAGCAGTACCTGGCCTAGCGGGAGCTCCTACAATGAGCAGTTCTTC.

V usage is TRBV19 and J usage is TRBJ1-5, with D possibly TRBD1 on 5 matching bases. The CDR3 sequence is 15 residues long. Germline V gives CDR1 LNHDA, CDR2 SQIVND (reference sequence). Trimming stripped 7 bases from V and 5 bases from J, with 18 bases between. The CDR3 DNA sequence: TGTGCCAGTAAGAATATGTTGAGGGGATATCAGCCCCAGCATTTT. Its translation: CASKNMLRGYQPQHF.

In this sample, this clonotype turned up a few times. The V call is TRBV30, the J call TRBJ2-7; D may be TRBD2 (6 bases). The CDR3 totals 13 residues. CDR1 and CDR2 (germline): GTSNPN, SVGIG (reference sequence). V lost 0 bases to trimming and J lost 2 bases, with 8 bases between them. The CDR3 spells CAWSVGGAYEQYF. The CDR3 nucleotides are TGTGCCTGGAGTGTCGGGGGTGCCTACGAGCAGTACTTC. The full variable domain, completed using reference TRBV30 and TRBJ2-7, is SQTIHQWPATLVQPVGSPLSLECTVEGTSNPNLYWYRQAAGRGLQLLFYSVGIGQISSEVPQNLSASRPQDRQFILSSKKLLLSDSGFYLCAWSVGGAYEQYFGPGTRLTVT.

This chain uses TRBV7-6 with TRBJ2-4, with 13 nucleotides matching TRBD2. The CDR3 is 15 residues long. J lost 7 bases, V lost 5 bases, and 5 bases had no gene match. In germline, CDR1 is SGHVS, CDR2 FNYEAQ. CDR3 nucleotides: TGTGCCAGCAGCGAAGGACTAGCGGGAGTTAACATTCAGTACTTC. This gives the protein CASSEGLAGVNIQYF.

The chain is built from TRBV6-5 and TRBJ2-5; D is unclear. V lost 6 bases, J lost 0 bases, and 8 bases lay in between. CDR1 and CDR2 (germline): MNHEY, SVGAGI. The CDR3 extends over 13 amino acids. Written as DNA, the CDR3 is TGTGCCAGCAGACCCCTGTACCAAGAGACCCAGTACTTC. This encodes CASRPLYQETQYF.

This chain connects TRBV7-9 to TRBJ2-2; D gene ambiguous. The CDR3 has 13 amino acids. V dropped 8 bases and J dropped 8 bases, with 15 bases sitting between them. Germline assignment: CDR1 SEHNR and CDR2 FQNEAQ (reference sequence). The CDR3 DNA is TGTGCCAGCGCAGCTTCGGCTTGGGGGGAGCTGTTTTTT. The encoded protein is CASAASAWGELFF.

This chain joins TRBV13 and TRBJ2-3; 7 nucleotides match TRBD2. V was clipped by 0 bases and J by 6 bases; unmatched bases: 3. This CDR3 comprises 14 residues. Germline CDR1 and CDR2: PRHDT and FYEKMQ (reference sequence). The CDR3 sequence: CASSLGREVDTQYF. The CDR3 DNA reads TGTGCCAGCAGCTTAGGTCGGGAGGTCGATACGCAGTATTTT.

CDR3 protein: CASSSSRTGSNQPQHF. The CDR3 DNA reads as TGTGCCAGCAGTTCCTCTCGGACGGGAAGCAATCAGCCCCAGCATTTT. The V gene is TRBV27, the J gene TRBJ1-5; D unclear. From germline, CDR1 is MNHEY and CDR2 SMNVEV (reference sequence). There are 16 residues in the CDR3. V was pared by 4 bases and J by 1 base, with 14 bases between.

The sample holds a few counts of this clonotype. The chain links TRBV19 to TRBJ2-1; D is possibly TRBD1 (5 bases). CDR3 length equals 11 residues. Per germline, CDR1 LNHDA and CDR2 SQIVND (reference sequence). Trimming cost V 6 bases and J 8 bases, with 8 bases left between them. CDR3 loop: CASSFRDEQFF. CDR3 nucleotide sequence: TGTGCCAGTAGCTTCAGGGATGAGCAGTTCTTC.